This T cell receptor beta chain is from a study of blood T cell repertoires in COVID-19. About the study: Acute and convalescent COVID-19 samples came from the United States, Italy and Spain. From T cells, B-cell-depleted T cells, or PBMCs came the material, which was cDNA or gDNA.

The V gene's germline CDR1 is LNHDA and CDR2 SQIVND (reference sequence). Unmatched junction bases numbered 7, after V lost 5 bases and J lost 1 base. The CDR3 runs 16 residues. In the original processing: Reference gene primer amplification in the assay estimated nucleated cell counts. The repertoire was sequenced with immunoSEQ multiplex PCR; TCRdb's copy has only in-frame clones and lacks some. That table furnishes V, J and clone size, whereas the DNA furnished D and trimming. The sample includes tens of thousands of clones, roughly 90% of them seen just once. What was sequenced was peripheral blood. This TCR was recovered from a middle-aged man with acute or convalescent COVID-19. This chain joins TRBV19 and TRBJ2-3, with 9 nucleotides matching TRBD2. The CDR3 sequence is CASSPRTSAGTDTQYF. The CDR3, as DNA: TGTGCCAGTAGTCCTCGGACTAGCGCAGGCACAGATACGCAGTATTTT.